The sample holds many counts of the clone carrying this T cell receptor beta chain. These data originate in a study of neurological immune-mediated disorders. TCRdb passed the 5' RACE reads through MiXCR, listing each CDR3 protein once. The data contain tens of thousands of distinct CDR3 sequences, 2% to 3% of them singletons. This TCR derives from a man aged 50 to 59 with multiple sclerosis. Specimen: PBMCs.

The DNA of the CDR3 is TGTGCCAGCAGCTTAGGGGGAGGGGGCGTATCCTACAATGAGCAGTTCTTC. It specifies CASSLGGGGVSYNEQFF. V and J are TRBV7-2 and TRBJ2-1; D possibly uses TRBD1 or TRBD2 (7 bases each). The CDR3 covers 17 residues. CDR1 SGHTA and CDR2 FQGNSA come from the germline V gene. Trimming stripped 1 base from V and 1 base from J, with 14 bases between.